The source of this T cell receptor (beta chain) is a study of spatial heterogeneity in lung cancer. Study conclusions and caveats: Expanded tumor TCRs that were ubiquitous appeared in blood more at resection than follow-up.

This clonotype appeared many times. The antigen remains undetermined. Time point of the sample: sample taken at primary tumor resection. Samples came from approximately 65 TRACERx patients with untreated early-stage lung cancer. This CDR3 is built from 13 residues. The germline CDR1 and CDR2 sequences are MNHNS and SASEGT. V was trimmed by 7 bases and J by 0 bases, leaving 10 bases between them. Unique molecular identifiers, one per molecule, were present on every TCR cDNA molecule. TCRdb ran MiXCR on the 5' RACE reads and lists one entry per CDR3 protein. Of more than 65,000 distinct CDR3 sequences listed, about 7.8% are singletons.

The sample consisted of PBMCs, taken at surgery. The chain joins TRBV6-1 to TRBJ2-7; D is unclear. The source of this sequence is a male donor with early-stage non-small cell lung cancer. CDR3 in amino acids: CASILPRSYEQYF. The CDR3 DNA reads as TGTGCCAGCATACTCCCGCGCTCCTACGAGCAGTACTTC.